Below, 8 T cell receptor beta chains from the same sample are listed, as sequenced in a study of Graves' ophthalmopathy and Graves' hyperthyroidism. Amplified TCR beta CDR3 regions were obtained using RNA transcripts as template. Amplification began with first-round RT-PCR using HTBI primers, then second-round multiplex PCR was performed. TCRdb recomputed calls from the multiplex PCR reads with MiXCR, one row per CDR3 protein. Of fewer than 400,000 distinct CDR3 sequences in the sample, around 18% were seen once. Sequenced: peripheral blood. The receptors originated from a woman between 18 and 29 years old with Graves' ophthalmopathy.

In this sample, this clonotype turned up many times. The rearrangement joins TRBV9 to TRBJ1-2; 7 bases align to TRBD1. Germline CDR1 is SGDLS and CDR2 is YYNGEE. V gave up 4 bases and J gave up 6 bases; unmatched junction bases: 6. This CDR3 is built from 13 residues. The CDR3 sequence: CASSQTGINGYTF. In nucleotides, the CDR3 is TGTGCCAGCAGCCAGACAGGGATCAATGGCTACACCTTC.

This clonotype occurred many times. The V and J genes are TRBV6-5 and TRBJ2-7, with 9 bases matching TRBD1. J was trimmed by 0 bases and V by 2 bases; bases with no gene match: 2. The CDR3 has 15 amino acids. CDR1 MNHEY and CDR2 SVGAGI come from the germline V gene. CDR3 amino acids: CASSYRTGDSYEQYF. In DNA, the CDR3 is TGTGCCAGCAGTTACCGGACAGGGGACTCCTACGAGCAGTACTTC.

This clonotype was seen many times. V usage is TRBV5-1 and J usage is TRBJ2-7; D may correspond to TRBD1 or TRBD2 (7 bases each). Looked up from germline, CDR1 is SGHRS and CDR2 is YFSETQ. Trimming stripped 5 bases from V and 1 base from J, with 13 bases between. The CDR3 extends over 14 amino acids. The CDR3 region has the DNA TGCGCCAGCAGAGATCAGGGGGGGTCCTACGAGCAGTACTTC. Translated, it gives CASRDQGGSYEQYF.

This chain uses TRBV2 with TRBJ1-5, with D perhaps matching TRBD1 (6 bases). Trimming stripped 6 bases from V and 7 bases from J, with 19 bases between. The CDR3 is 15 amino acids. The germline V gene encodes CDR1 SNHLY and CDR2 FYNNEI. The CDR3 sequence: CASSPRADRGQPQHF. Written as DNA, the CDR3 is TGTGCCAGCAGCCCAAGGGCGGACAGAGGGCAGCCCCAGCATTTT.

Ten or more counts support this clonotype. The chain couples TRBV10-2 to TRBJ1-1; D is unclear. The CDR3 extends over 12 amino acids. Trimming removed 3 bases from V and 0 bases from J, with 2 bases in between. The V gene's germline CDR1 is WSHSY and CDR2 SAAADI. DNA of the CDR3: TGCGCCAGCAGTGAAGTGAACACTGAAGCTTTCTTT. Translated: CASSEVNTEAFF.

J is TRBJ2-5 and V is TRBV10-3, with D unclear. The CDR3 has 12 residues. Germline loops: CDR1 ENHRY, CDR2 SYGVKD. Trimming removed 5 bases at V and 7 bases at J, with 11 bases between. The chain's CDR3 is CAISQRRGTQYF. The CDR3 DNA is TGTGCCATCAGTCAGAGGAGAGGGACCCAGTACTTC.

In its sample, this clonotype was seen many times. The chain carries TRBV24-1 and TRBJ1-2; D gene unclear. Trimming left V 7 bases short and J 9 bases short, with 11 bases between. CDR1 is KGHDR, CDR2 SFDVKD, per germline. The CDR3 is 11 amino acids. The CDR3 nucleotides are TGTGCCACCAGGGAGGGAGAACGCTACACCTTC. Its translation is CATREGERYTF.

This clonotype was seen repeatedly, ten times or more. The rearrangement links TRBV30 to TRBJ1-1; no firm D call. CDR3 length equals 15 residues. Germline loops: CDR1 GTSNPN, CDR2 SVGIG (reference sequence). V lost 0 bases to trimming and J lost 0 bases, with 11 bases between them. The CDR3 DNA reads TGTGCCTGGAGTGTGGGTGCTTTAATGAACACTGAAGCTTTCTTT. Its protein product is CAWSVGALMNTEAFF.